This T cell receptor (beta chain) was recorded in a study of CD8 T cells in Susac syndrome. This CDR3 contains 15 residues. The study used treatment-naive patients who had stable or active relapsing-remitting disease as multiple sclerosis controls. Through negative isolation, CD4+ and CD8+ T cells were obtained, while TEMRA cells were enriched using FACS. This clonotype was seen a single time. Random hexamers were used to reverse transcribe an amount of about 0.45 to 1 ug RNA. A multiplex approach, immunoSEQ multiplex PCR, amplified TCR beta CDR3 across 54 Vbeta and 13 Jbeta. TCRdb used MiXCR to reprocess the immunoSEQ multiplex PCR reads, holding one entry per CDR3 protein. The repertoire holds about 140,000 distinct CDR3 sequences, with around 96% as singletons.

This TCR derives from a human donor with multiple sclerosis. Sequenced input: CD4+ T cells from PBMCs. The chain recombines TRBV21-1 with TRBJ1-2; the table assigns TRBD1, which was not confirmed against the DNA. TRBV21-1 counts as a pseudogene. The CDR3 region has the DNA TGTGCCAGCAGCAAGCCGGGACCTACGAACTATGGCTACACCTTC. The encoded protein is CASSKPGPTNYGYTF.